Described below is a single TCR beta chain sequence and its context. The data stem from a study of blood T cell repertoires in COVID-19. Study overall: Samples of COVID-19 (acute and convalescent) were obtained from the United States, Italy and Spain. From T cells, B-cell-depleted T cells, or PBMCs came the material, which was cDNA or gDNA.

The length of the CDR3 is 17 residues. The trim removed 0 bases at V and 0 bases at J, leaving 5 bases unmatched. Germline CDR1 and CDR2: SGHNT and YYREEE (reference sequence). In the original processing: Scientists estimated how many nucleated cells there were by amplifying reference gene primers. Measured with immunoSEQ multiplex PCR; TCRdb has only the in-frame clones, and not every one. V, J and clone size are taken as reported in that table, and D and trimming were inferred from the DNA itself. The sample has approximately 160,000 clones, 85% to 90% seen once; the top ten hold about 7%. This TCR was recovered from a man in his forties or fifties with active or convalescent COVID-19. The chain links TRBV5-4 to TRBJ2-1, with 8 nucleotides matching TRBD2. The sample comprised peripheral blood. The DNA of the CDR3 is TGTGCCAGCAGCTTGGGCGGGAGGACTAGCTCCTACAATGAGCAGTTCTTC. This codes for CASSLGGRTSSYNEQFF. Full variable domain (remainder filled in from reference TRBV5-4 and TRBJ2-1): ETGVTQSPTHLIKTRGQQVTLRCSSQSGHNTVSWYQQALGQGPQFIFQYYREEENGRGNFPPRFSGLQFPNYSSELNVNALELDDSALYLCASSLGGRTSSYNEQFFGPGTRLTVL.